What follows are 20 T cell receptor beta chains derived from one specimen sequenced in a study of shared clonotypes between healthy human individuals. The repertoire was sequenced with immunoSEQ multiplex PCR; TCRdb's copy has only in-frame clones and lacks some. The data contain hundreds of thousands of clones, about 96% of them singletons. Naive CD8 cells lacked CD45RO, underwent positive selection for CCR7 and left out terminally differentiated effector memory CD45RA+ cells. Sequenced: naive CD8+ T cells sorted from blood. These receptor sequences come from a woman aged 25 to 39 in good health.

V and J are TRBV6-1 and TRBJ1-4; possible D gene TRBD1, 5 bases. The CDR3 has 18 amino acids. Deletions cut 2 bases from V and 2 bases from J, with 18 bases between. Germline loops: CDR1 MNHNS, CDR2 SASEGT. The CDR3 loop reads CASSEMAGGFETNEKLFF. In DNA form, the CDR3 reads TGTGCCAGCAGTGAAATGGCCGGGGGGTTTGAGACTAATGAAAAACTGTTTTTT.

The V call is TRBV28, the J call TRBJ2-1; a possible D gene is TRBD1 (6 bases). The CDR3 loop spans 14 amino acids. Trimming cost V 2 bases and J 14 bases, with 19 bases left between them. Germline-derived CDR1 and CDR2 are MDHEN and SYDVKM. Here the CDR3 DNA reads TGTGCCAGCAGTTTAGTTCCCCCGGGGCAGGGGAAGTTCTTC. Translation: CASSLVPPGQGKFF. Together with reference TRBV28 and TRBJ2-1, the CDR3 gives the full variable domain: DVKVTQSSRYLVKRTGEKVFLECVQDMDHENMFWYRQDPGLGLRLIYFSYDVKMKEKGDIPEGYSVSREKKERFSLILESASTNQTSMYLCASSLVPPGQGKFFGPGTRLTVL.

This chain connects TRBV9 to TRBJ1-1; 7 nucleotides agree with TRBD1. Looked up from germline, CDR1 is SGDLS and CDR2 is YYNGEE. Trimming removed 0 bases from V and 0 bases from J; junction bases left unmatched: 2. The CDR3 has 15 amino acids. DNA of the CDR3: TGTGCCAGCAGCGTAGGACAGGGCGTGAACACTGAAGCTTTCTTT. This codes for CASSVGQGVNTEAFF.

This sequence joins TRBV7-2 and TRBJ2-7; D gene ambiguous. The germline gives CDR1 SGHTA, CDR2 FQGNSA. The CDR3 sequence is 11 residues long. The V end lost 1 base, the J end lost 11 bases, and 9 bases lay between the germline ends. The CDR3 DNA reads TGTGCCAGCAGCTTAGTCACGGAGAAGTACTTC. This sequence encodes CASSLVTEKYF.

V gene TRBV7-9 combines with J gene TRBJ1-5, with 9 bases fitting TRBD1. The CDR3 is 14 residues long. Germline loops: CDR1 SEHNR, CDR2 FQNEAQ (reference sequence). V trimming: 1 base; J trimming: 7 bases; junction bases outside the gene matches: 2. The DNA for the CDR3 is TGTGCCAGCAGCTTAGGACAGGGGGAACAGCCCCAGCATTTT. Translating gives CASSLGQGEQPQHF.

This clone was observed once. The J gene is TRBJ1-2, the V gene TRBV15; weak D call: TRBD1 (6 bases). The V and J ends lost 0 bases and 2 bases respectively, with 16 bases between them. The germline CDR1 and CDR2 sequences are LNHNV and YYDKDF (reference sequence). The CDR3 has 17 amino acids. As DNA, the CDR3 is TGTGCCACCAGCAGAGATCTTTTGGCAGGGGACAACTATGGCTACACCTTC. Protein product: CATSRDLLAGDNYGYTF.

The CDR3 protein is CASRKNQETQYF. CDR3 nucleotide sequence: TGTGCCAGCAGGAAAAACCAAGAGACCCAGTACTTC. This rearrangement joins TRBV28 to TRBJ2-5; D is ambiguous. This CDR3 spans 12 amino acids. Germline CDR1 is MDHEN and CDR2 is SYDVKM. Trimming removed 6 bases at V and 0 bases at J, with 5 bases between.

This chain connects TRBV21-1 to TRBJ1-2. TRBV21-1 is marked as a pseudogene. The CDR3 consists of 16 residues. CDR3 DNA sequence: TGTGCCAGCTGGGGGACCGAAACCCGCCTTAACTATGGCTACACCTTC. It yields the protein CASWGTETRLNYGYTF.

This clone has only one observation. V and J are TRBV5-4 and TRBJ2-7, with D hard to call. The CDR3 is made up of 13 amino acids. The germline V gene encodes CDR1 SGHNT and CDR2 YYREEE (reference sequence). V lost 1 base and J 4 bases, leaving 9 bases between the germline ends. The CDR3 reads CASSLSPGYEQYF. In DNA, the CDR3 is TGTGCCAGCAGCTTGTCACCCGGGTACGAGCAGTACTTC. Supplemented by reference TRBV5-4 and TRBJ2-7, the full variable domain reads ETGVTQSPTHLIKTRGQQVTLRCSSQSGHNTVSWYQQALGQGPQFIFQYYREEENGRGNFPPRFSGLQFPNYSSELNVNALELDDSALYLCASSLSPGYEQYFGPGTRLTVT.

This sequence joins TRBV19 and TRBJ2-5, with TRBD2 matching over 7 bases. CDR3 length: 14 residues. The ends lost 6 bases at V and 11 bases at J; junction bases unmatched: 15. Looked up from germline, CDR1 is LNHDA and CDR2 is SQIVND (reference sequence). CDR3 bases: TGTGCCAGTAGCCAGCGGGGCGCCTATGAGAATCAGTACTTC. Translated, it gives CASSQRGAYENQYF. Filled out from reference TRBV19 and TRBJ2-5, the complete variable domain reads DGGITQSPKYLFRKEGQNVTLSCEQNLNHDAMYWYRQDPGQGLRLIYYSQIVNDFQKGDIAEGYSVSREKKESFPLTVTSAQKNPTAFYLCASSQRGAYENQYFGPGTRLLVL.

CDR3 residues: CASSLREREGYHNEQFF. CDR3 DNA sequence: TGCGCCAGCAGCCTAAGGGAGCGGGAGGGATATCACAATGAGCAGTTCTTC. The rearrangement uses TRBV4-1 and TRBJ2-1; 10 bases are shared with TRBD2. Trimming took 4 bases from V and 5 from J; bases not matched to a gene: 11. Germline V gives CDR1 MGHRA, CDR2 YSYEKL. The CDR3 runs to 17 residues.

CDR3 in DNA: TGTGCCAGCAGTTTGCTTCTCGGGGAGACCCAGTACTTC. Translated, it gives CASSLLLGETQYF. The chain links TRBV27 to TRBJ2-5; D gene uncertain. The germline CDR1 and CDR2 sequences are MNHEY and SMNVEV (reference sequence). V was pared by 3 bases and J by 5 bases, with 10 bases between. The CDR3 runs 13 residues.

V usage is TRBV10-1 and J usage is TRBJ2-2; D may be TRBD2 (7 bases). Germline V gene lookup returns CDR1 WNHNN and CDR2 SYGVQD (reference sequence). The CDR3 contains 17 residues. Trimming pared 3 bases from V and 0 bases from J, leaving 14 bases between. The CDR3 sequence is CASSEGGVSANTGELFF. The CDR3 DNA sequence: TGCGCCAGCAGTGAAGGGGGGGTCAGCGCGAACACCGGGGAGCTGTTTTTT.

This chain links TRBV29-1 with TRBJ2-1; 12 bases agree with TRBD1. CDR3 length equals 21 residues. Germline V gives CDR1 SQVTM, CDR2 ANQGSEA. CDR3 region: CSPGTGGSQAGEGRFENEQFF. The DNA for the CDR3 is TGCAGTCCCGGGACAGGGGGCTCTCAAGCCGGAGAGGGCCGTTTCGAAAATGAGCAGTTCTTC.

The chain couples TRBV28 to TRBJ1-1, with a tentative D call TRBD1 (5 bases). The germline CDR1 and CDR2 sequences are MDHEN and SYDVKM. Between the trimmed V and J ends, which lost 8 bases and 3 bases, there was a span of 16 bases. The CDR3 is 14 amino acids. CDR3 amino acids: CASGQGWGYTEAFF. The CDR3 DNA sequence: TGTGCCAGCGGCCAAGGCTGGGGGTACACTGAAGCTTTCTTT.

The rearrangement joins TRBV2 to TRBJ2-2, with D perhaps TRBD2 (6 bases). The germline V gene encodes CDR1 SNHLY and CDR2 FYNNEI. The CDR3 totals 17 residues. V lost 4 bases and J 2 bases, leaving 17 bases between the germline ends. CDR3 region: CASSVAQRAINTGELFF. The CDR3, as DNA: TGTGCCAGCAGTGTTGCCCAGCGGGCAATCAACACCGGGGAGCTGTTTTTT. Based on the CDR3 plus reference TRBV2 and TRBJ2-2, the full variable domain is EPEVTQTPSHQVTQMGQEVILRCVPISNHLYFYWYRQILGQKVEFLVSFYNNEISEKSEIFDDQFSVERPDGSNFTLKIRSTKLEDSAMYFCASSVAQRAINTGELFFGEGSRLTVL.

V usage is TRBV27 and J usage is TRBJ2-5; 7 bases are shared with TRBD2. This CDR3 has 14 amino acids. Losses at the gene ends were 3 bases for V and 11 bases for J; bases not matched to a gene: 12. The germline gives CDR1 MNHEY, CDR2 SMNVEV (reference sequence). CDR3 sequence reads: CASSLVGEGLEQYF. CDR3 bases: TGTGCCAGCAGTTTGGTGGGGGAGGGGCTGGAGCAGTACTTC.

The chain recombines TRBV7-6 with TRBJ2-7; 10 bases map to TRBD2. Trimming removed 5 bases from V and 2 bases from J; junction bases left unmatched: 6. CDR1 and CDR2 (germline): SGHVS, FNYEAQ. This CDR3 has 15 residues. CDR3 loop: CASSQTSGATYEQYF. The CDR3 DNA reads TGTGCCAGCAGCCAAACTAGCGGGGCCACCTACGAGCAGTACTTC.

This chain uses TRBV27 with TRBJ2-7, with D tentatively TRBD1 (5 bases). CDR1 is MNHEY, CDR2 SMNVEV, per germline (reference sequence). V lost 5 bases, J lost 4 bases, and 15 bases lay in between. This CDR3 has 14 amino acids. DNA of the CDR3: TGTGCCAGCAGTATCCAGGGAAATGGGTACGAGCAGTACTTC. Its protein product is CASSIQGNGYEQYF.

The chain recombines TRBV30 with TRBJ2-1; a possible D gene is TRBD2 (6 bases). Germline V lookup: CDR1 GTSNPN, CDR2 SVGIG (reference sequence). This CDR3 contains 11 residues. The V and J ends lost 8 bases and 4 bases respectively, with 9 bases between them. The CDR3 coding sequence is TGTGCCGCGGGACTTTACAATGAGCAGTTCTTC. It encodes CAAGLYNEQFF.